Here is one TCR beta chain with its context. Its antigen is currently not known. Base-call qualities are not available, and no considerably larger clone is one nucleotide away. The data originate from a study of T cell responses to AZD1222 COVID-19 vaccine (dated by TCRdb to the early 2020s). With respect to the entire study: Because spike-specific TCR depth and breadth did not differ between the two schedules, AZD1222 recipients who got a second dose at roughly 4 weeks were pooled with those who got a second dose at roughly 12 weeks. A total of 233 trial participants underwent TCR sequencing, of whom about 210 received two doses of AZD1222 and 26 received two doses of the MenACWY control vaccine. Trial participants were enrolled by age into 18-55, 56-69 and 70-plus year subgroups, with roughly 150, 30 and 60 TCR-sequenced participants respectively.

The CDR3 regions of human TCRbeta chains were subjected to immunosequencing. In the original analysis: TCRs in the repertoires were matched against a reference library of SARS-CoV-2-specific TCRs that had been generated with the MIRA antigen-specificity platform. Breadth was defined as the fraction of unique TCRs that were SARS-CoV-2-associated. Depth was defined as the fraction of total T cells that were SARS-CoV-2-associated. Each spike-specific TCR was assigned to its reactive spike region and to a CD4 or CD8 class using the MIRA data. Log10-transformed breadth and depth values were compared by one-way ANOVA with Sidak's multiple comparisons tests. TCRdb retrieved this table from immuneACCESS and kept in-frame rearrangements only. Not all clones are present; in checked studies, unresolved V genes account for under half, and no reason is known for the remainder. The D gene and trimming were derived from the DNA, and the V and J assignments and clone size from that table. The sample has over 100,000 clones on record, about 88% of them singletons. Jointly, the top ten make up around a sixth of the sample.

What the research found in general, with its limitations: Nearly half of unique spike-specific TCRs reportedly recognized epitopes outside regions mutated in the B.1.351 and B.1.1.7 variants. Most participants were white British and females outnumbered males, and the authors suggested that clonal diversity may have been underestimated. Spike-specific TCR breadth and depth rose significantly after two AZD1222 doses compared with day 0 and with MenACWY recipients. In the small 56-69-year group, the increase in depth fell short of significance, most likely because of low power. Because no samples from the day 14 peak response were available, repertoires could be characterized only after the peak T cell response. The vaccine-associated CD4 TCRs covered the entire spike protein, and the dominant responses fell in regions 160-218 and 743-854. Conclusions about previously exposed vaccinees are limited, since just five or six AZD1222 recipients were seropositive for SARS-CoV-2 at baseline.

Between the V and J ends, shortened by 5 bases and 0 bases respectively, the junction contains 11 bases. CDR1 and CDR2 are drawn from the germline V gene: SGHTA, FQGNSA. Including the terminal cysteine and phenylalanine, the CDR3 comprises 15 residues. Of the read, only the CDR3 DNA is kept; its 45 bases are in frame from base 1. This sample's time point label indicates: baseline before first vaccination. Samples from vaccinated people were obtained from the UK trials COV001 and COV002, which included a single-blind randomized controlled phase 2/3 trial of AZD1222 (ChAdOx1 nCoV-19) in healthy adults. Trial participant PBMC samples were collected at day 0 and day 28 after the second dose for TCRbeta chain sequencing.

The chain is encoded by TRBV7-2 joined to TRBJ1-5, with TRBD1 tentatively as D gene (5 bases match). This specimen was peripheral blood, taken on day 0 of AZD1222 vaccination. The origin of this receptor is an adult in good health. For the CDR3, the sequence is CASSPAGGSNQPQHF. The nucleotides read TGTGCCAGCAGCCCCGCCGGGGGTAGCAATCAGCCCCAGCATTTT.